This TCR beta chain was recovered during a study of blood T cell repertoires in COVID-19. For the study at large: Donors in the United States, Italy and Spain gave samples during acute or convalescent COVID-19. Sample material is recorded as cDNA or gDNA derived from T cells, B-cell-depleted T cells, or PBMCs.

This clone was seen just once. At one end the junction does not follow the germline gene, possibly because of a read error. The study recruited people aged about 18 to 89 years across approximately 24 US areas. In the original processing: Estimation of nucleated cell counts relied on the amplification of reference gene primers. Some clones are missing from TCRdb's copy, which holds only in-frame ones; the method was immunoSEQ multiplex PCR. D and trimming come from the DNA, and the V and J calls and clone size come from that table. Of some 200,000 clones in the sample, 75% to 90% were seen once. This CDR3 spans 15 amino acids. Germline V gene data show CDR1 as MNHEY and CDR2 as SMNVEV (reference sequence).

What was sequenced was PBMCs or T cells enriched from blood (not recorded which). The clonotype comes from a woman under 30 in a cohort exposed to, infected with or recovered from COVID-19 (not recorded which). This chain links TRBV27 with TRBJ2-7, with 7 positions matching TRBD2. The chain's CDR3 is CASSSSLAVAGALDF. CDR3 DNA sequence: TGTGCCAGCAGTTCCTCCCTGGCAGTGGCGGGAGCCCTTGACTTC.